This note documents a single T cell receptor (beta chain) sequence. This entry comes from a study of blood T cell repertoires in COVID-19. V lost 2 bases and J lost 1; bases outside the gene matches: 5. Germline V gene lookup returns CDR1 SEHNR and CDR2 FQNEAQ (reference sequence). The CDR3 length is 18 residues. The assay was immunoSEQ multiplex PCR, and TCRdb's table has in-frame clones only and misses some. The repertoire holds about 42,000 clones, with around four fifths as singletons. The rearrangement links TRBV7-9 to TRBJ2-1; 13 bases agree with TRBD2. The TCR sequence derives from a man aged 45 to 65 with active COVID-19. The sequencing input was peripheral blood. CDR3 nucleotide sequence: TGTGCCAGCAGCTTAAGGACTAGCGGGAGCAGGTCCTACAATGAGCAGTTCTTC. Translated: CASSLRTSGSRSYNEQFF.